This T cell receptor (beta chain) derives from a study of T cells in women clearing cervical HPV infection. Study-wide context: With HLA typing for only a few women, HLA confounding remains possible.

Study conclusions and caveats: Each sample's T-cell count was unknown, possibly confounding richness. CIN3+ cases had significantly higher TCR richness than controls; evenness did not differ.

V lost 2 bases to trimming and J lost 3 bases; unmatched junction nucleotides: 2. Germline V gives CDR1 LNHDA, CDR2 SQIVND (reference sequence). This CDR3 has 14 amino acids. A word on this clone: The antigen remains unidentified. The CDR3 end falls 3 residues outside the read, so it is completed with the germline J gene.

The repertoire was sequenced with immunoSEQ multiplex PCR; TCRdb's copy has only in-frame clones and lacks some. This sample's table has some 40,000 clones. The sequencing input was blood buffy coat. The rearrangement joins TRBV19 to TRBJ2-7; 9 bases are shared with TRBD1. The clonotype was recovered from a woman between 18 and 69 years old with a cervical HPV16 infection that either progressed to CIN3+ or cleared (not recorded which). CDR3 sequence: CASSIWGQGYEQYF. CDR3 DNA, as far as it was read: TGTGCCAGTAGTATATGGGGACAGGGCTACGAG.